The present T cell receptor beta chain was sequenced within a study of long-term antiretroviral therapy in people with HIV. Background on the study: The earliest specimens came about a decade ahead of the 2015 immediate-ART recommendation. Study results and caveats: Specimens of blood were obtained during 2004 to 2017, possibly under older ART regimens.

Per individual, the PBMC samples numbered at least one pre-ART and at least two post-ART. HIV-positive participants were all treated in the United States. A word on this clone: Its antigen is undetermined.

Version v3.0 of the immunoSEQ assay was performed at survey level. Clones were read by immunoSEQ multiplex PCR, and TCRdb kept only the in-frame ones, dropping some. The sample records some 19,000 clones, about 80% being singletons. Sequencing was performed on unsorted PBMCs, taken 2.2 years after starting antiretroviral therapy. The receptor was derived from a man aged 45-65 years with HIV.

CDR3 region: CASSAFSGRALEETQYF. CDR3 nucleotide sequence: TGCGCCAGCAGTGCGTTTAGCGGGAGGGCCCTCGAAGAGACCCAGTACTTC. The chain joins TRBV10-1 to TRBJ2-5, with 11 bases lining up with TRBD2. CDR3 length: 17 amino acids. V was clipped by 4 bases and J by 3 bases; unmatched bases: 10. The germline CDR1 and CDR2 sequences are WNHNN and SYGVQD (reference sequence).